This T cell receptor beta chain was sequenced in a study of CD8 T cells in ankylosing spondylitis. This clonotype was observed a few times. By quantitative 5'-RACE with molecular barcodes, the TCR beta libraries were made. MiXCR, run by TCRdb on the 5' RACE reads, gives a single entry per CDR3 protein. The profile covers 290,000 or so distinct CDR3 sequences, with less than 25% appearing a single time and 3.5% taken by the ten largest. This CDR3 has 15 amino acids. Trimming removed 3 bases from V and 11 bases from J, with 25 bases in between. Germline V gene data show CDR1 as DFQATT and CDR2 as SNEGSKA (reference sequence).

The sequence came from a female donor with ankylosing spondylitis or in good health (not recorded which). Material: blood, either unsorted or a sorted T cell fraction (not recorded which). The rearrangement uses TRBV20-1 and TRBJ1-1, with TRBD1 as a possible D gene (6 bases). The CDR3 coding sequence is TGCAGTGCTAGTCCCAATTCCTCAGGGGCAGGCGGGGCTTTCTTT. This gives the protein CSASPNSSGAGGAFF.